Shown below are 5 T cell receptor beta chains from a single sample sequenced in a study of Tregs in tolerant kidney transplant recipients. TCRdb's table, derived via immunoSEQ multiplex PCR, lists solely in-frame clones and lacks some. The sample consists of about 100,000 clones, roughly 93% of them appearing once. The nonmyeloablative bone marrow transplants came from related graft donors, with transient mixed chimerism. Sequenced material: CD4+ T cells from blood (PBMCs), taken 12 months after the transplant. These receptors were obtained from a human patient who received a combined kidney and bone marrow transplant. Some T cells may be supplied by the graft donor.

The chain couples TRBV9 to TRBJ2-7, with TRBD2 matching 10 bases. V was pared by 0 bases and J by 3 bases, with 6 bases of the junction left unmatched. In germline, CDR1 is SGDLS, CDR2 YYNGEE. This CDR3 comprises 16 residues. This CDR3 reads CASSVGSSGSFYEQYF. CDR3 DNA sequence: TGTGCCAGCAGCGTAGGGTCTAGCGGGAGCTTCTACGAGCAGTACTTC.

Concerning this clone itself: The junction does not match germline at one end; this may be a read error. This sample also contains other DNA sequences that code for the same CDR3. CDR3 in amino acids: CASSFIQPGLNSPLHF. CDR3 nucleotides: TGCGCCAGCAGCTTCATTCAGCCGGGATTGAATTCCCCCCTCCACTTT. The chain carries TRBV5-1 and TRBJ1-6; D remains unclear. The CDR3 has 16 amino acids. The V gene's germline CDR1 is SGHRS and CDR2 YFSETQ.

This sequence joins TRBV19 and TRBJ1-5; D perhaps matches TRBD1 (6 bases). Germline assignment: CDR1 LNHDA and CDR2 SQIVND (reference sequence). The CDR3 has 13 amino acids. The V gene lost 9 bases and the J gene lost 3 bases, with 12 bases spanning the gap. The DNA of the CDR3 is TGTGCCAGCAAAGGACAGTTCAATCAGCCCCAGCATTTT. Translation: CASKGQFNQPQHF.

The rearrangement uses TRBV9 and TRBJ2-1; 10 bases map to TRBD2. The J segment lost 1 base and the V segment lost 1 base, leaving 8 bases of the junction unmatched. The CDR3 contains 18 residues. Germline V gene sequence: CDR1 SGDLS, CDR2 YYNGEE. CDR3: CASSVQVSGGKSYNEQFF. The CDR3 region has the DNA TGTGCCAGCAGCGTACAGGTTAGCGGGGGGAAGTCCTACAATGAGCAGTTCTTC.

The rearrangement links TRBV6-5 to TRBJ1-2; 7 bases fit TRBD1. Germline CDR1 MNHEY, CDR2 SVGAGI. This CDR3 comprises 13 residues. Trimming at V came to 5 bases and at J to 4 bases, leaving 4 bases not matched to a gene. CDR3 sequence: CASSRRQGYGYTF. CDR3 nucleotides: TGTGCCAGCAGTCGCCGACAGGGCTATGGCTACACCTTC.